This T cell receptor beta chain originates from a study of chemoradiotherapy in HPV16-positive cancers. Study as a whole: Candidate HPV-specific T-cell clones and common TCR motifs came from functional assays in a couple of HPV16-positive patients.

Sequenced by immunoSEQ multiplex PCR; TCRdb stores in-frame clones only, minus some. This table has 6,500 to 8,500 clones, roughly four fifths appearing once. The CDR3 contains 10 residues. Trimming removed 10 bases at V and 8 bases at J, with 11 bases between. Per the germline V gene, CDR1 is LNHDA and CDR2 is SQIVND (reference sequence). Study conclusions and caveats: Better recurrence-free survival went with HPV-responsive T-cell expansion in HPV16-positive patients. Non-HPV-specific T cells did not expand in tumors during treatment, whereas candidate HPV-specific clones and E7-related motifs did.

Over chemoradiotherapy, repertoires were sampled more than once. Turning to this clone: Its antigen is not identified.

The sequenced sample was tumor tissue, obtained from a patient who underwent chemoradiotherapy. This TCR came from a human donor with HPV-associated anogenital cancer. The chain joins TRBV19 to TRBJ1-2; the D gene is possibly TRBD1 (6 bases). CDR3 bases: TGTGCCACTTATACAGGGGGCTACACCTTC. Its translation: CATYTGGYTF. Complete variable domain (other parts from reference TRBV19 and TRBJ1-2): DGGITQSPKYLFRKEGQNVTLSCEQNLNHDAMYWYRQDPGQGLRLIYYSQIVNDFQKGDIAEGYSVSREKKESFPLTVTSAQKNPTAFYLCATYTGGYTFGSGTRLTVV.